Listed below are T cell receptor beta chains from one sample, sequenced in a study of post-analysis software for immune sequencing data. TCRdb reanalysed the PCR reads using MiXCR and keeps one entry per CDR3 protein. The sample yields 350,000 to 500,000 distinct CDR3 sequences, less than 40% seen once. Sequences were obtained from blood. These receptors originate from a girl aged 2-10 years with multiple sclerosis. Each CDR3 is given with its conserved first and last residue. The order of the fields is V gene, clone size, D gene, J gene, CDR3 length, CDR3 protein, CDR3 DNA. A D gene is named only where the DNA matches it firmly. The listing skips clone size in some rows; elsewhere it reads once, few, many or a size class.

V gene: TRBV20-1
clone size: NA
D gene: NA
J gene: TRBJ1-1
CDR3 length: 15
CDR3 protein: CSARDSRQENTEAFF
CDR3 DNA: TGCAGTGCTAGAGATTCGAGACAGGAGAACACTGAAGCTTTCTTT

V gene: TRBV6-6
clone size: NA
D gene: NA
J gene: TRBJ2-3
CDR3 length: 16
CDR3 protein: CASSYNGGPSPDTQYF
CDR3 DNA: TGTGCCAGCAGTTATAACGGGGGTCCGAGCCCAGATACGCAGTATTTT

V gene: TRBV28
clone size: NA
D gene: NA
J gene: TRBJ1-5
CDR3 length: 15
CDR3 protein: CASRRGVNSNQPQHF
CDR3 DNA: TGTGCCAGCAGGCGAGGGGTGAATAGCAATCAGCCCCAGCATTTT

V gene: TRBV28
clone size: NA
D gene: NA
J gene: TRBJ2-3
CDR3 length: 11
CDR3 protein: CASSVTYTQYF
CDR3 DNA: TGTGCCAGCAGTGTGACATATACGCAGTATTTT

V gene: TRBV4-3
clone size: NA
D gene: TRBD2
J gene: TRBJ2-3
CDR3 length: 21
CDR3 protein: CASSQDLFGLAGGIFADTQYF
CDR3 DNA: TGCGCCAGCAGCCAAGATCTGTTTGGGCTAGCGGGAGGTATTTTCGCAGATACGCAGTATTTT

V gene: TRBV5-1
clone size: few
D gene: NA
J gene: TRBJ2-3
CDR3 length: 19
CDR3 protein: CASSLARSSEGLHTDTQYF
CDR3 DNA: TGCGCCAGCAGCTTGGCCCGGTCTTCCGAAGGGCTGCACACAGATACGCAGTATTTT

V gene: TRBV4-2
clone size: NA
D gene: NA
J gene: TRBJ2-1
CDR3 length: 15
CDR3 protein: CASSQSSEEGNEQFF
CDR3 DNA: TGTGCCAGCAGCCAGTCTAGCGAAGAGGGCAATGAGCAGTTCTTC

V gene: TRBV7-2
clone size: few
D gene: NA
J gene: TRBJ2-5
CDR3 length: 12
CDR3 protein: CASSFSQETQYF
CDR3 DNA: TGTGCCAGCAGCTTCTCCCAAGAGACCCAGTACTTC

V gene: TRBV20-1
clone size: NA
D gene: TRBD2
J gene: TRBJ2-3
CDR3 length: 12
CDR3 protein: CSSGRGADTQYF
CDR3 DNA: TGCAGCAGCGGGAGAGGGGCAGATACGCAGTATTTT

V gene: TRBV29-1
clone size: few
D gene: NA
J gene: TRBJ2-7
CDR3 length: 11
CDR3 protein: CSADQGDEQYF
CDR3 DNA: TGCAGCGCCGACCAGGGAGACGAGCAGTACTTC

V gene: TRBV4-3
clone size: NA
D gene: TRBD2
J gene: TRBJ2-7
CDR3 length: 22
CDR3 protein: CASSQFHLTTSGRALFRGEQYF
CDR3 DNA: TGCGCCAGCAGCCAATTCCACTTGACCACTAGCGGGAGGGCCCTGTTTAGGGGCGAGCAGTACTTC

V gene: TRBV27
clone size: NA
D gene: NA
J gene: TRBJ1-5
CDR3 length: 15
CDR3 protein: CASSFQPLYNQPQHF
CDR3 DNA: TGTGCCAGCAGTTTTCAGCCCCTATACAATCAGCCCCAGCATTTT

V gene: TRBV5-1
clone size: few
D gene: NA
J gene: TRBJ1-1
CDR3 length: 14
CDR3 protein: CASSIRQASTEAFF
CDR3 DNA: TGCGCCAGCAGCATCCGACAGGCGAGCACTGAAGCTTTCTTT

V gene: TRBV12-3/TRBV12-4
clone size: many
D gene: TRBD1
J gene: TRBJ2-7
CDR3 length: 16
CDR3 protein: CASSFGQTGGYYEQYF
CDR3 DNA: TGTGCCAGCAGTTTTGGGCAGACAGGGGGCTACTACGAGCAGTACTTC

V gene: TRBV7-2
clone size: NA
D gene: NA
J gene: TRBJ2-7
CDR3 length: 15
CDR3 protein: CASSPTLGSSYEQYF
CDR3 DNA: TGTGCCAGCAGCCCCACTCTCGGGAGTTCTTACGAGCAGTACTTC

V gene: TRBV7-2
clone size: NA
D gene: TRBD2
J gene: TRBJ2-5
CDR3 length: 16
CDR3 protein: CASSSRGGGGIETQYF
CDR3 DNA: TGTGCCAGCAGCTCAAGAGGCGGCGGGGGGATAGAGACCCAGTACTTC

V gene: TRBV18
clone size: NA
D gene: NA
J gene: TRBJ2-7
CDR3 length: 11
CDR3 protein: CAGSPLYEQYF
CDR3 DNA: TGTGCCGGCTCACCCCTCTACGAGCAGTACTTC

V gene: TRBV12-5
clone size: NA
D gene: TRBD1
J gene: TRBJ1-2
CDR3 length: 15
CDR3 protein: CASGFGPGQEYGYTF
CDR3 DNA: TGTGCTAGTGGTTTCGGTCCGGGACAGGAATATGGCTACACCTTC

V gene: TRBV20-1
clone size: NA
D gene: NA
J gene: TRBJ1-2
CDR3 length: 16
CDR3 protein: CSARKTRGAGSDGYTF
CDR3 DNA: TGCAGTGCTAGGAAGACCCGAGGGGCGGGGTCCGATGGCTACACCTTC

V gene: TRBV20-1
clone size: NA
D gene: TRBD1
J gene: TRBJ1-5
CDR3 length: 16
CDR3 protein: CSASASGGGSNQPQHF
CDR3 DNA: TGCAGTGCTAGTGCGTCAGGGGGAGGGAGCAATCAGCCCCAGCATTTT

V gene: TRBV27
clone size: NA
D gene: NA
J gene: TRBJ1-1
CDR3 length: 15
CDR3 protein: CASSFTGPPNTEAFF
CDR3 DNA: TGTGCCAGCAGCTTTACAGGACCACCGAACACTGAAGCTTTCTTT

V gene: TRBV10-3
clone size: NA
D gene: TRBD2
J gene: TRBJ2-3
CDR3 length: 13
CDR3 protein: CAITGRAEDTQYF
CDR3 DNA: TGTGCCATCACAGGGAGGGCCGAGGATACGCAGTATTTT

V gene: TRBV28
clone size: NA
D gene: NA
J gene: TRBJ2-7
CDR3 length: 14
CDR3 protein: CASRELGRRYEQYF
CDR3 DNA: TGTGCCAGCAGAGAACTGGGGAGACGTTACGAGCAGTACTTC

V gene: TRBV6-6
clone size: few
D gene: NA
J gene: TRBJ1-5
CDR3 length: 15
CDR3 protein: CASSLQGPSNQPQHF
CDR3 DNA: TGTGCCAGCAGTTTACAGGGACCAAGCAATCAGCCCCAGCATTTT

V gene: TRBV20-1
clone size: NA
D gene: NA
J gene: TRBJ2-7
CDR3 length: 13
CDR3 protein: CSVQRIYSYEQYF
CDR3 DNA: TGCAGTGTTCAAAGGATTTACTCCTACGAGCAGTACTTC

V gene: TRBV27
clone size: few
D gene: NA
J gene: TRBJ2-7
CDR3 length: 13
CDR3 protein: CASSLKGTYEQYF
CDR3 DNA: TGTGCCAGCAGTTTAAAAGGGACCTACGAGCAGTACTTC

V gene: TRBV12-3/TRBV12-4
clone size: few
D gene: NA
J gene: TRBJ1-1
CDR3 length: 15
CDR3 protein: CASSLGFRANTEAFF
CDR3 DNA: TGTGCCAGCAGTTTGGGGTTCCGGGCGAACACTGAAGCTTTCTTT

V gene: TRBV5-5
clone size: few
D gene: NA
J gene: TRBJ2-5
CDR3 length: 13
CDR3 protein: CASSRPVGETQYF
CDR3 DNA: TGTGCCAGCAGTCGTCCGGTGGGGGAGACCCAGTACTTC

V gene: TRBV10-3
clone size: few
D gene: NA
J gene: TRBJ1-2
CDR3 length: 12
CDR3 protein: CAISENNYGYTF
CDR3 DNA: TGTGCCATCAGTGAGAATAACTATGGCTACACCTTC

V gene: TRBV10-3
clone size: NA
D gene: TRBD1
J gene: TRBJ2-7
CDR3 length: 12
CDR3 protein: CAISTGKYEQYF
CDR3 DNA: TGTGCCATCTCGACAGGGAAATACGAGCAGTACTTC

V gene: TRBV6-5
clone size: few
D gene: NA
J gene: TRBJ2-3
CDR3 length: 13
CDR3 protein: CASRPTSSDTQYF
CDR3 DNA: TGTGCCAGCAGGCCGACTTCCTCCGATACGCAGTATTTT

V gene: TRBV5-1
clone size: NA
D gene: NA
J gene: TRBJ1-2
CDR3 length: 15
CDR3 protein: CASSPLPSGDYGHTF
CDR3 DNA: TGCGCCAGCAGCCCACTTCCATCCGGGGACTATGGCCACACCTTC

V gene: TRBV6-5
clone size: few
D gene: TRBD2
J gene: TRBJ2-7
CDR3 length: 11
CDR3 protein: CASSWGGEQYF
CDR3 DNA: TGTGCCAGCAGCTGGGGGGGCGAGCAGTACTTC

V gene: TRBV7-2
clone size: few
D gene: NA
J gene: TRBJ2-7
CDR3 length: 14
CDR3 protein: CASSLAGVVWEQYF
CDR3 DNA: TGTGCCAGCAGCTTAGCTGGTGTTGTTTGGGAGCAGTACTTC

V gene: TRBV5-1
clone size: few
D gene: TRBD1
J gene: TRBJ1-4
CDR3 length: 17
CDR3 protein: CASSEGGPTGDEEKLFF
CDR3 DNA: TGCGCCAGCAGCGAAGGGGGCCCAACAGGGGATGAGGAAAAACTGTTTTTT

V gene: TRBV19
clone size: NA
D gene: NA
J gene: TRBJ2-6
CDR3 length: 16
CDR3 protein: CASKSAAVSGANVRTF
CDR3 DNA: TGTGCCAGTAAGTCTGCCGCCGTCTCTGGGGCCAACGTCCGGACTTTC

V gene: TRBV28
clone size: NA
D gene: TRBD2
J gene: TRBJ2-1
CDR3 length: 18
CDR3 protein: CASSLSLLAGSLNNEQFF
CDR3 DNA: TGTGCCAGCAGTTTATCTTTACTAGCGGGATCTCTGAACAATGAGCAGTTCTTC

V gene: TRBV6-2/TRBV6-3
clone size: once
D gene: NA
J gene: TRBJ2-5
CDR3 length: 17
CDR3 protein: CASSYSRSAGSGETQYF
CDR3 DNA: TGTGCCAGCAGTTACTCGAGGTCGGCTGGGTCAGGGGAGACCCAGTACTTC

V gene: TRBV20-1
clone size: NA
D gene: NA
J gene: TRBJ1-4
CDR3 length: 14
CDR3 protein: CSARRGWANEKLFF
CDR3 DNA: TGCAGTGCTAGAAGGGGGTGGGCTAATGAAAAACTGTTTTTT

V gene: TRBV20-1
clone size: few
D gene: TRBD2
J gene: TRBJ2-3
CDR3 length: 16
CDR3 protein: CSARGLVAGGTDTQYF
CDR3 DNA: TGCAGTGCTAGAGGTCTGGTAGCGGGAGGGACAGATACGCAGTATTTT

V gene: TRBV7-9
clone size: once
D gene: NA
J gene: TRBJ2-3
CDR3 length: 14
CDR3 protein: CASSPGRGWDTQYF
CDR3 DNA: TGTGCCAGCAGCCCAGGACGGGGTTGGGATACGCAGTATTTT

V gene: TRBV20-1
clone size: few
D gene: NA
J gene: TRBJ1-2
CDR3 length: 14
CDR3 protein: CSGFGYSPNYGYTF
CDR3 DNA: TGCAGTGGCTTTGGGTATAGTCCTAACTATGGCTACACCTTC

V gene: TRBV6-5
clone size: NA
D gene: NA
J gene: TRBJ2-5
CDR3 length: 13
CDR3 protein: CASSYSSRETQYF
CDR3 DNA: TGTGCCAGCAGTTACTCGAGTCGTGAGACCCAGTACTTC

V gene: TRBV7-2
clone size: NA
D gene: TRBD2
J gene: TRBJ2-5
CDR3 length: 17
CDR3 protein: CASSFGAGGRIRETQYF
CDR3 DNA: TGTGCCAGCAGCTTTGGGGCGGGCGGGAGAATTAGAGAGACCCAGTACTTC

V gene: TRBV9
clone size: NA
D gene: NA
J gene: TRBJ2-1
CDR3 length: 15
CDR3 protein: CASSVDTGHYNEQFF
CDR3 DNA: TGTGCCAGCAGCGTTGACACTGGTCACTACAATGAGCAGTTCTTC